Listed below are T cell receptor beta chains from one sample, sequenced in a study of control samples from healthy donors and cancer patients. The method was immunoSEQ multiplex PCR; TCRdb's version includes in-frame clones alone and lacks a portion of them. In the table there are about 110,000 clones, 83% of which are singletons. Material: blood. Receptor source: a woman aged 45-60 years in good health. Both conserved end residues are part of each CDR3. Each record gives: clone size, J gene, D gene, V gene, CDR3 protein, CDR3 DNA. The D gene is left open where the match is weak. Clone size is not always given. Where it is, it says once, few, many or a class for expanded clones.

. | TRBJ2-7 | . | TRBV12-3/TRBV12-4 | CASSPTAHEQYF | TGTGCCAGCAGCCCCACTGCCCACGAGCAGTACTTC
. | TRBJ1-5 | TRBD1 | TRBV28 | CASSLGTGGLFGNQPQHF | TGTGCCAGCAGTCTCGGGACAGGGGGCTTATTCGGCAATCAGCCCCAGCATTTT
. | TRBJ1-2 | TRBD1 | TRBV6-5 | CASSYSRDRDNYGYTF | TGTGCCAGCAGTTACTCCCGGGACAGGGATAACTATGGCTACACCTTC
. | TRBJ1-5 | TRBD1 | TRBV6-2/TRBV6-3 | CASSSRQGGNQPQHF | TGTGCCAGCAGTTCTAGACAGGGAGGGAATCAGCCCCAGCATTTT
. | TRBJ1-2 | . | TRBV28 | CASSWGQTEGYTF | TGTGCCAGCAGTTGGGGACAAACGGAAGGCTACACCTTC
. | TRBJ1-5 | . | TRBV5-1 | CASSLESPEQPQHF | TGCGCCAGCAGCCTTGAGTCCCCAGAGCAGCCCCAGCATTTT
. | TRBJ1-2 | TRBD1 | TRBV11-2 | CASSLTGRGQGNGYTF | TGTGCCAGCAGCTTAACCGGTAGAGGACAGGGTAATGGCTACACCTTC
. | TRBJ2-1 | TRBD2 | TRBV6-2/TRBV6-3 | CASSSPLAGVFHNEQFF | TGCGCCAGCAGTTCCCCGCTAGCGGGAGTCTTTCACAATGAGCAGTTCTTC
. | TRBJ2-7 | TRBD1 | TRBV24-1 | CATSHGQGTQYF | TGTGCCACCAGCCACGGACAGGGTACTCAGTACTTC
. | TRBJ1-1 | . | TRBV5-5 | CASSQIVGNTEAFF | TGTGCCAGCAGCCAGATCGTTGGGAACACTGAAGCTTTCTTT
. | TRBJ1-6 | TRBD1 | TRBV6-2/TRBV6-3 | CASSYKQGDTYNSPLHF | TGTGCCAGCAGTTACAAGCAGGGGGACACCTATAATTCACCCCTCCACTTT
. | TRBJ1-2 | TRBD1 | TRBV11-2 | CASSLVGSGGSYGYTF | TGTGCCAGCAGCTTAGTGGGTTCAGGGGGTAGCTATGGCTACACCTTC
few | TRBJ1-6 | . | TRBV14 | CASSQDSQGRSPLHF | TGTGCCAGCAGCCAAGACAGTCAGGGAAGATCACCCCTCCACTTT
. | TRBJ1-5 | . | TRBV6-5 | CASSYSRSQPQHF | TGTGCCAGCAGTTACTCCCGGTCTCAGCCCCAGCATTTT
. | TRBJ1-3 | . | TRBV6-5 | CAGGAWTENTIYF | TGTGCCGGAGGGGCGTGGACGGAAAACACCATATATTTT
. | TRBJ2-2 | . | TRBV9 | CASSVSRVTGELFF | TGTGCCAGCAGCGTCTCTAGGGTCACCGGGGAGCTGTTTTTT
. | TRBJ1-5 | . | TRBV7-2 | CASSLDAGGNQPQHF | TGTGCCAGCAGCTTAGATGCAGGTGGCAATCAGCCCCAGCATTTT
. | TRBJ2-3 | TRBD2 | TRBV11-3 | CASSPGLAESTDTQYF | TGTGCCAGCAGCCCCGGACTAGCGGAGAGCACAGATACGCAGTATTTT
. | TRBJ2-7 | TRBD1 | TRBV5-1 | CASSWTGAGYEQYF | TGCGCCAGCAGCTGGACAGGGGCCGGGTACGAGCAGTACTTC
few | TRBJ2-1 | . | TRBV5-1 | CASRQWTYNEQFF | TGCGCCAGCAGACAGTGGACCTACAATGAGCAGTTCTTC
. | TRBJ1-2 | . | TRBV6-2/TRBV6-3 | CASSYSSRSGGTRYTF | TGTGCCAGCAGTTACTCATCCCGTAGCGGGGGGACGCGCTACACCTTC
. | TRBJ2-1 | . | TRBV29-1 | CSVALVSGYNEQFF | TGCAGCGTTGCCTTGGTTAGCGGTTACAATGAGCAGTTCTTC
once | TRBJ2-6 | TRBD1 | TRBV11-2 | CASSRGGTGLISGANVLTF | TGTGCCAGCAGCCGAGGTGGGACAGGGCTCATCTCTGGGGCCAACGTCCTGACTTTC
once | TRBJ2-2 | . | TRBV14 | CASSHREYTGELFF | TGTGCCAGCAGCCACCGGGAATACACCGGGGAGCTGTTTTTT
. | TRBJ1-1 | . | TRBV20-1 | CSASSPVAFF | TGCAGTGCTAGCTCGCCCGTCGCTTTCTTT
. | TRBJ1-4 | . | TRBV6-2/TRBV6-3 | CASSPGRMANEKLFF | TGTGCCAGCAGTCCCGGGAGGATGGCTAATGAAAAACTGTTTTTT
. | TRBJ2-3 | . | TRBV5-1 | CASSYDTDTQYF | TGCGCCAGCAGCTACGACACAGATACGCAGTATTTT
. | TRBJ2-4 | . | TRBV28 | CASRAGGASKNIQYF | TGTGCCAGCAGGGCCGGAGGGGCGTCCAAAAACATTCAGTACTTC
once | TRBJ2-7 | . | TRBV6-5 | CASSGTLTYEQYF | TGTGCCAGCTCCGGGACACTCACCTACGAGCAGTACTTC
medium-sized | TRBJ2-2 | TRBD2 | TRBV9 | CASSVLAGIPGELFF | TGTGCCAGCAGCGTATTAGCGGGGATCCCCGGGGAGCTGTTTTTT
. | TRBJ1-1 | . | TRBV5-6 | CASSFGQMNTEAFF | TGTGCCAGCAGCTTTGGACAGATGAACACTGAAGCTTTCTTT
. | TRBJ2-1 | . | TRBV7-3 | CASSLTPGHHNEQFF | TGTGCCAGCAGCTTAACCCCGGGTCACCACAATGAGCAGTTCTTC
. | TRBJ1-1 | . | TRBV3-1/TRBV3-2 | CASSQYGGAENTEAFF | TGTGCCAGCAGCCAATACGGGGGAGCAGAGAACACTGAAGCTTTCTTT
. | TRBJ1-5 | TRBD1 | TRBV28 | CASRPTGAQPQHF | TGTGCCAGCAGACCGACAGGGGCTCAGCCCCAGCATTTT
few | TRBJ2-5 | . | TRBV7-2 | CASSPTQQTQYF | TGTGCCAGCAGCCCCACGCAACAGACCCAGTACTTC
. | TRBJ1-1 | TRBD1 | TRBV18 | CASSPRTGGFWTEAFF | TGTGCCAGCTCACCTCGAACAGGGGGCTTTTGGACTGAAGCTTTCTTT
once | TRBJ2-7 | . | TRBV6-5 | CASSAGTYEQYF | TGTGCCAGCAGCGCCGGGACCTACGAGCAGTACTTC
. | TRBJ1-2 | . | TRBV7-2 | CASSLVLSYGYTF | TGTGCCAGCAGCTTAGTACTTTCCTATGGCTACACCTTC
. | TRBJ2-5 | . | TRBV7-9 | CASSLALTLQETQYF | TGTGCCAGCAGCTTAGCGCTCACGTTACAAGAGACCCAGTACTTC
. | TRBJ1-4 | TRBD1 | TRBV2 | CASSPEGTGREKLFF | TGTGCCAGCAGTCCGGAGGGGACAGGGCGCGAAAAACTGTTTTTT
. | TRBJ1-4 | . | TRBV7-9 | CASSFPSGTVNEKLFF | TGTGCCAGCAGCTTCCCATCCGGGACGGTCAATGAAAAACTGTTTTTT
. | TRBJ1-3 | . | TRBV7-3 | CASSYSSSGNTIYF | TGTGCCAGCAGCTACTCAAGCTCTGGAAACACCATATATTTT
. | TRBJ1-5 | . | TRBV29-1 | CSVAQGRNQPQHF | TGCAGCGTGGCCCAGGGTCGCAATCAGCCCCAGCATTTT
. | TRBJ1-2 | TRBD1 | TRBV2 | CASTETGGGYGYTF | TGTGCCAGCACCGAGACAGGGGGCGGCTATGGCTACACCTTC
. | TRBJ2-3 | . | TRBV3-1/TRBV3-2 | CASSPHRADTQYF | TGTGCCAGCAGCCCCCATCGGGCAGATACGCAGTATTTT
. | TRBJ1-1 | . | TRBV7-3 | CASSPHGGVGNTEAFF | TGTGCCAGCAGCCCCCATGGGGGGGTAGGTAACACTGAAGCTTTCTTT
once | TRBJ1-6 | . | TRBV19 | CASSWGHWGSPLHF | TGTGCCAGTAGTTGGGGACATTGGGGTTCACCCCTCCACTTT